The sequence of this T cell receptor (beta chain) was determined in a study of preoperative IRX-2 immunotherapy in early breast cancer. Regarding treatment: preoperative locoregional IRX-2 cytokine immunotherapy. Produced via immunoSEQ multiplex PCR; TCRdb's table is partial and in-frame only. Of some 30,000 clones in the sample, roughly 91% were seen once. The CDR3 contains 13 residues. V was clipped by 4 bases and J by 5 bases; unmatched bases: 4. Germline CDR1 SQVTM, CDR2 ANQGSEA. The V call is TRBV29-1, the J call TRBJ1-1, with 10 bases fitting TRBD1. The clonotype was recovered from a human donor with breast cancer. The sequences come from tumor tissue, collected after IRX-2 immunotherapy. The CDR3 sequence is CSVGGQGVTEAFF. The CDR3 region has the DNA TGCAGCGTTGGTGGACAGGGGGTGACTGAAGCTTTCTTT.